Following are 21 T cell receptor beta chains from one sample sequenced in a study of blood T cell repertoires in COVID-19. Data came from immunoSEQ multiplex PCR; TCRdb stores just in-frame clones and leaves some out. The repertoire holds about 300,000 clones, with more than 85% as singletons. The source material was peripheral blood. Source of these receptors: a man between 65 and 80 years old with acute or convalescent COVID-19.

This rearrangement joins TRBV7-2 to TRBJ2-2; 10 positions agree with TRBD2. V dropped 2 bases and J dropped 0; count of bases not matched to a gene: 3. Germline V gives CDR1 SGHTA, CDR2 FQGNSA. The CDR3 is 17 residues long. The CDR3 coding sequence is TGTGCCAGCAGCTTACGAGCGGGGGGGCCGAACACCGGGGAGCTGTTTTTT. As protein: CASSLRAGGPNTGELFF.

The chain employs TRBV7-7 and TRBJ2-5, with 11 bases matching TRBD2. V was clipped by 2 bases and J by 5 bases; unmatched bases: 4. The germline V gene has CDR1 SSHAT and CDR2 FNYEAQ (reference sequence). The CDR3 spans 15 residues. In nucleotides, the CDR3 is TGTGCCAGCAGCTTACTAGCGGGGGGACAGGAGACCCAGTACTTC. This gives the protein CASSLLAGGQETQYF.

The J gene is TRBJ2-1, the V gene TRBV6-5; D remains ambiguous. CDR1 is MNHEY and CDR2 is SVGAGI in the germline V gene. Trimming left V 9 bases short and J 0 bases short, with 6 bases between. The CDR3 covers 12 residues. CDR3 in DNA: TGTGCCAGTCGTAGCTCCTACAATGAGCAGTTCTTC. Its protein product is CASRSSYNEQFF.

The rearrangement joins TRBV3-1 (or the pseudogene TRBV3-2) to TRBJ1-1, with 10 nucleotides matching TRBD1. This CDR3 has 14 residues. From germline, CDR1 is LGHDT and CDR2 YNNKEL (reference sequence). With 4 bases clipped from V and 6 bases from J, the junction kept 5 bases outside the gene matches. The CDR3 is CASSRQGALAEAFF. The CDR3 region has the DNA TGTGCCAGCAGCCGACAGGGGGCATTGGCTGAAGCTTTCTTT.

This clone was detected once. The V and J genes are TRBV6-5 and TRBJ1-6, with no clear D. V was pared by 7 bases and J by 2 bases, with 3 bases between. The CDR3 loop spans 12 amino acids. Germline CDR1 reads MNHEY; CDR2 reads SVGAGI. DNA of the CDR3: TGTGCCAGCACCACCTATAATTCACCCCTCCACTTT. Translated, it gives CASTTYNSPLHF.

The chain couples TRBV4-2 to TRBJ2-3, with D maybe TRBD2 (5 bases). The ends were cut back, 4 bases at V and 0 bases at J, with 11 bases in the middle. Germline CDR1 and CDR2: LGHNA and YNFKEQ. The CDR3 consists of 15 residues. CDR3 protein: CASSPGTTSTDTQYF. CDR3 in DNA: TGTGCCAGCAGCCCGGGAACGACTAGCACAGATACGCAGTATTTT.

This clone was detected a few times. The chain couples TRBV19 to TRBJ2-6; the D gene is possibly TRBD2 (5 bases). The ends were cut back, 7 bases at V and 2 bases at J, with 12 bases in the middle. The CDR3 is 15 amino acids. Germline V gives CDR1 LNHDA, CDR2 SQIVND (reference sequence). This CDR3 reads CASTEVNAGANVLTF. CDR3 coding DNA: TGTGCCAGTACGGAGGTTAATGCTGGGGCCAACGTCCTGACTTTC.

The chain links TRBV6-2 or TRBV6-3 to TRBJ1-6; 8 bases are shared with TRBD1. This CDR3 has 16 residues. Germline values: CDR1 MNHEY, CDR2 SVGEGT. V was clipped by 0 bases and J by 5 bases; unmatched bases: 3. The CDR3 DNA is TGTGCCAGCAGTTACTCCCGGACAGGGAATAATTCACCCCTCCACTTT. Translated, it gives CASSYSRTGNNSPLHF.

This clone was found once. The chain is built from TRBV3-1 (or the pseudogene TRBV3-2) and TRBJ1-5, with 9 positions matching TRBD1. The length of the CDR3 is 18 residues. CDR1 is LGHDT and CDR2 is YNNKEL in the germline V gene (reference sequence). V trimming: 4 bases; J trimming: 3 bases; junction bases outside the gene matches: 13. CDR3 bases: TGTGCCAGCAGCCCGCCCCGGACAGGGGACGACCACAATCAGCCCCAGCATTTT. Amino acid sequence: CASSPPRTGDDHNQPQHF.

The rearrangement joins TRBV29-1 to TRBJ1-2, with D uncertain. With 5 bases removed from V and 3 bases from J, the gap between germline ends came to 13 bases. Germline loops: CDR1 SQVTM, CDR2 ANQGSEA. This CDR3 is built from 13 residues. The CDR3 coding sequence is TGCAGCGTTCGGACTACCTCCTACTATGGCTACACCTTC. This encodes CSVRTTSYYGYTF.

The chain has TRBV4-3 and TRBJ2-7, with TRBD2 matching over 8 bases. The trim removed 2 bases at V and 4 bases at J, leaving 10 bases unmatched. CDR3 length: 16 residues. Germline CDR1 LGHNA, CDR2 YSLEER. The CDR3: CASSQYVGTSGYEQYF. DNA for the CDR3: TGCGCCAGCAGCCAATATGTTGGGACTAGTGGGTACGAGCAGTACTTC.

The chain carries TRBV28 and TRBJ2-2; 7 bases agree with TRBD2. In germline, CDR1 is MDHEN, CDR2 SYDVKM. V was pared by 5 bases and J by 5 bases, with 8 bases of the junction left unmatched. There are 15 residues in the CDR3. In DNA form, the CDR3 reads TGTGCCAGCAGTGGGGACTACCCGAGGACCGGGGAGCTGTTTTTT. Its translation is CASSGDYPRTGELFF.

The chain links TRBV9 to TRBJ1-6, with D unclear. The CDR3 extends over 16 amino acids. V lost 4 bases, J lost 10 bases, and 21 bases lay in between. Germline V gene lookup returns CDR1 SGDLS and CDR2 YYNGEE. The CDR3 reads CASSPAPGVGRSPLHF. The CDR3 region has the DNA TGTGCCAGCAGCCCAGCCCCGGGAGTCGGACGCTCACCCCTCCACTTT.

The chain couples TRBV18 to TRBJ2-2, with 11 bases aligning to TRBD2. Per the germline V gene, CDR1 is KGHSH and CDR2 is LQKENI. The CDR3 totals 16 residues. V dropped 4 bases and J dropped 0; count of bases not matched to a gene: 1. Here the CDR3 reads CASSRGLAANTGELFF. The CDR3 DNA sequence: TGTGCCAGCTCACGGGGACTAGCGGCGAACACCGGGGAGCTGTTTTTT.

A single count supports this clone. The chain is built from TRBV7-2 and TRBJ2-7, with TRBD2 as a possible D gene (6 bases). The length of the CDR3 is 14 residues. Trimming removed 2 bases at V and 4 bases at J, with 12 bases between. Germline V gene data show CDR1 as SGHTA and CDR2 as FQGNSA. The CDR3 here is CASSLSRTTYEQYF. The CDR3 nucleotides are TGTGCCAGCAGCTTATCGCGGACTACGTACGAGCAGTACTTC.

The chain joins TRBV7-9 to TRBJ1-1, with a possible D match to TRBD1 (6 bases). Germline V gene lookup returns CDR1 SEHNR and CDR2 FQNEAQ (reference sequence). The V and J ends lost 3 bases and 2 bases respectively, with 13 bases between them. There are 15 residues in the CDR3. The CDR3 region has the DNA TGTGCCAGCAGCTTTTCAGGGGCCGGAAACACTGAAGCTTTCTTT. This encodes CASSFSGAGNTEAFF.

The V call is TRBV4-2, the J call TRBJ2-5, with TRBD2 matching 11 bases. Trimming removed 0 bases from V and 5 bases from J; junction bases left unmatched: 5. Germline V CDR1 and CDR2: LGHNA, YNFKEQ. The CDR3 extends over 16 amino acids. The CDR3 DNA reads TGTGCCAGCAGCCAAGATGGGACTAGCGGCCCTGAGACCCAGTACTTC. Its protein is CASSQDGTSGPETQYF.

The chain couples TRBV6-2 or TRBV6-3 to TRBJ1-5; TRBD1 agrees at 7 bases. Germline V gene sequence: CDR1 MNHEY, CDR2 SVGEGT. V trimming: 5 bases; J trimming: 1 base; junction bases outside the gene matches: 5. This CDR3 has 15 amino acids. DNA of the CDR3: TGTGCCAGCAGTGACAGGGTGCTCAGCAATCAGCCCCAGCATTTT. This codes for CASSDRVLSNQPQHF.

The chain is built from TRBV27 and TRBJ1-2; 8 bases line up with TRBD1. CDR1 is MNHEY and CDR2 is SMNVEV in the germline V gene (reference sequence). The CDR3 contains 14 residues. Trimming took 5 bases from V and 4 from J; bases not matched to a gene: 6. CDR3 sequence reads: CASSPRQGTYGYTF. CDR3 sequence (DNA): TGTGCCAGCAGTCCTCGACAGGGGACCTATGGCTACACCTTC.

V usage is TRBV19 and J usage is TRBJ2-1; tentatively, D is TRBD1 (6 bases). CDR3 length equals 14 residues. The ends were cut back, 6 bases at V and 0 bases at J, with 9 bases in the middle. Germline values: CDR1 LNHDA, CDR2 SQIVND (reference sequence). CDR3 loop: CASRYRDSYNEQFF. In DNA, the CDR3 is TGTGCCAGTAGATACAGGGACTCCTACAATGAGCAGTTCTTC.

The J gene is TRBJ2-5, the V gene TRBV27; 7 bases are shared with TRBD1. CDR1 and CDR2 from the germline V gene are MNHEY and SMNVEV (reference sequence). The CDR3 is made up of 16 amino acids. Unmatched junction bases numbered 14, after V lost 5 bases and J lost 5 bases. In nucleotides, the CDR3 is TGTGCCAGCAGTGATGACAGGGCCCCCTTTGTGGAGACCCAGTACTTC. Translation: CASSDDRAPFVETQYF.